A selection of T cell receptor beta chains follows, all from one sample in a study of Ad26.COV2.S vaccination and SARS-CoV-2 variants. Libraries were prepared by immunoSEQ multiplex PCR; TCRdb keeps only in-frame clonotypes and omits some of them. The table records 350,000 to 450,000 clones, approximately 89% of them present only once. The source material was peripheral blood, sampled in a trial of Ad26.COV2.S vaccine versus placebo. The receptors derive from a person aged 18-60 years who received the Ad26.COV2.S COVID-19 vaccine or a placebo. CDR3s include the opening cysteine and the closing phenylalanine or tryptophan. A D gene is named only where the DNA matches it firmly. Clone size is not always given. Where it is, it says once, few, many or a class for expanded clones.

j_call	clone_size	d_call	v_call	cdr3_aa	cdr3_nt
TRBJ2-7	-	TRBD2	TRBV7-9	CASSLPGGFSYEQYF	TGTGCCAGCAGCTTACCGGGAGGGTTTTCCTACGAGCAGTACTTC
TRBJ2-7	-	-	TRBV4-3	CASSQTGYEQYF	TGCGCCAGCAGCCAAACGGGGTACGAGCAGTACTTC
TRBJ2-6	-	-	TRBV3-1/TRBV3-2	CASSRGTVNSGANVLTF	TGTGCCAGCAGCCGAGGGACCGTAAACTCTGGGGCCAACGTCCTGACTTTC
TRBJ2-1	-	TRBD2	TRBV9	CASSPKTSGRFGEQFF	TGTGCCAGCAGCCCAAAGACTAGCGGGAGATTTGGTGAGCAGTTCTTC
TRBJ2-7	-	-	TRBV5-5	CASSLWDRGLASYEQYF	TGTGCCAGCAGCTTGTGGGACCGAGGATTGGCTTCCTACGAGCAGTACTTC
TRBJ2-4	-	TRBD2	TRBV4-2	CASSLYVGEAGDIQYF	TGTGCCAGCAGCCTATACGTCGGTGAGGCGGGAGACATTCAGTACTTC
TRBJ1-5	-	-	TRBV4-3	CASSQVFQGTQPQHF	TGCGCCAGCAGCCAAGTCTTTCAGGGAACCCAGCCCCAGCATTTT
TRBJ2-3	-	TRBD2	TRBV7-3	CASSPGGQDTQYF	TGTGCCAGCAGCCCGGGAGGGCAAGATACGCAGTATTTT
TRBJ1-6	-	-	TRBV5-1	CASSLGSYNSPLHF	TGCGCCAGCAGCTTGGGCAGTTATAATTCACCCCTCCACTTT
TRBJ2-2	-	-	TRBV6-4	CASKLQSANTGELFF	TGTGCCAGCAAACTCCAATCGGCGAACACCGGGGAGCTGTTTTTT
TRBJ1-1	-	-	TRBV5-4	CASSRDLGTEAFF	TGTGCCAGCAGCCGGGACCTCGGTACTGAAGCTTTCTTT
TRBJ2-3	-	-	TRBV7-2	CASSFPDSLRGYTQYF	TGTGCCAGCAGCTTCCCTGACTCACTGAGGGGTTATACGCAGTATTTT
TRBJ2-7	-	TRBD1	TRBV19	CASSPGQSSYEQYF	TGTGCCAGTAGCCCGGGACAGAGCTCCTACGAGCAGTACTTC
TRBJ1-3	-	-	TRBV7-8	CASSAMMRGSGNTIYF	TGTGCCAGCAGCGCCATGATGAGGGGATCTGGAAACACCATATATTTT
TRBJ2-3	-	-	TRBV5-1	CASSLYDTQYF	TGCGCCAGCAGCTTGTATGATACGCAGTATTTT
TRBJ1-4	-	-	TRBV27	CASSLSWGSREKLFF	TGTGCCAGCAGTTTATCGTGGGGCAGTAGAGAAAAACTGTTTTTT
TRBJ1-3	-	-	TRBV6-5	CASSYSGGISGNTIYF	TGTGCCAGCAGTTACTCGGGAGGGATCTCTGGAAACACCATATATTTT
TRBJ2-5	-	-	TRBV11-2	CASSSIRQETQYF	TGTGCCAGCAGCTCCATCAGGCAAGAGACCCAGTACTTC
TRBJ2-3	few	-	TRBV27	CASNRGTDTQYF	TGTGCCAGCAATCGGGGCACAGATACGCAGTATTTT
TRBJ2-3	once	TRBD1	TRBV7-2	CASSSLPGQGTDTQYF	TGTGCCAGCAGCTCGTTACCGGGACAGGGAACAGATACGCAGTATTTT
TRBJ1-2	-	TRBD1	TRBV19	CASSIIAGTGSGYTF	TGTGCCAGTAGTATAATCGCCGGGACAGGGAGCGGCTACACCTTC
TRBJ1-6	once	-	TRBV5-4	CASSLEGGSSYNSPLHF	TGTGCCAGCAGCTTGGAAGGAGGTAGCTCCTATAATTCACCCCTCCACTTT
TRBJ2-2	-	-	TRBV7-3	CASSPQQGRNTGELFF	TGTGCCAGCAGCCCTCAACAAGGCCGGAACACCGGGGAGCTGTTTTTT
TRBJ1-1	-	-	TRBV28	CASYKNTEAFF	TGTGCCAGCTACAAGAACACTGAAGCTTTCTTT
TRBJ2-7	few	-	TRBV20-1	CSARTYEQYF	TGCAGTGCACGGACCTACGAGCAGTACTTC
TRBJ2-3	once	TRBD2	TRBV6-5	CASSYLAGSTDTQYF	TGTGCCAGCAGTTACCTAGCGGGAAGCACAGATACGCAGTATTTT
TRBJ2-1	-	-	TRBV10-1	CASSEIGVGGLYNEQFF	TGCGCCAGCAGTGAGATCGGGGTAGGCGGGCTTTACAATGAGCAGTTCTTC
TRBJ2-2	many	-	TRBV5-1	CASSSGNTGELFF	TGCGCCAGCAGCTCTGGGAACACCGGGGAGCTGTTTTTT